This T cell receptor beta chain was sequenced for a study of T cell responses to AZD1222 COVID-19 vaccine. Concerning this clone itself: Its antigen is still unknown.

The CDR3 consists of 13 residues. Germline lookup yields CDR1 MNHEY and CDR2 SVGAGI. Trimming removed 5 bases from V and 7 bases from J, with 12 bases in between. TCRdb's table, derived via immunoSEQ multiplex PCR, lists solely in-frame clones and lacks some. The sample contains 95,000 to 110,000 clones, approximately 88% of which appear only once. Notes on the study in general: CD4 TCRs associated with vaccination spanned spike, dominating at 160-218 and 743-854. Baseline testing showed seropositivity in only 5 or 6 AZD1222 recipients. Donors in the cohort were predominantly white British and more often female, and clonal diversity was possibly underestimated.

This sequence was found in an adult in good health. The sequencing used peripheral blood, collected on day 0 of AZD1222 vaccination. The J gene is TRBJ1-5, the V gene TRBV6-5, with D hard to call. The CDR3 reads CASSPVAKQPQHF. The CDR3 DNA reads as TGTGCCAGCAGTCCTGTAGCGAAGCAGCCCCAGCATTTT.